The rows below give T cell receptor beta chains drawn from one sample of a study of OX40 agonist ivuxolimab in advanced cancers. The table came from immunoSEQ multiplex PCR; TCRdb's copy has only in-frame clones and leaves some out. The data show more than 15,000 clones, about 88% seen once. The source material was CD4+ or CD8+ T cells sorted from blood, sampled in a trial of the OX40 agonist ivuxolimab. These receptors came from an adult with an advanced solid tumor such as melanoma, head and neck, liver or kidney cancer. The CDR3 runs from the conserved cysteine through the conserved F or W. The D gene is left open where the match is weak. The size field is filled for only some rows; it gives once, few, many or a size class.

>-|TRBV4-2|TRBJ2-5|-
TGTGCCAGCAGCCAAGCCCCGGGGGGCGGTGAGACCCAGTACTTC
CASSQAPGGGETQYF
>-|TRBV5-1|TRBJ1-4|-
TGCGCCAGCAGCGCCTGGGCGGCCGGGGAAGGAGAAAAACTGTTTTTT
CASSAWAAGEGEKLFF
>-|TRBV18|TRBJ2-7|TRBD1
TGTGCCAGCTCACCCGACCAGGGACAGGGGGCTTACGAGCAGTACTTC
CASSPDQGQGAYEQYF
>-|TRBV27|TRBJ2-2|-
TGTGCCATACTAGTTTCCGGGGAGCTGTTTTTT
CAILVSGELFF
>-|TRBV13|TRBJ2-7|TRBD1
TGTGCCAGCAGGGGGCGGGGACAGGGGACGTACGAGCAGTACTTC
CASRGRGQGTYEQYF
>-|TRBV27|TRBJ1-3|TRBD1
TGTGCCAGCAGTGCAACCGCCGGGACAGGGATTGGAAACACCATATATTTT
CASSATAGTGIGNTIYF
>-|TRBV6-6|TRBJ2-3|-
TGTGCCAGCAGTCCCACAGATACGCAGTATTTT
CASSPTDTQYF
>-|TRBV21-1|TRBJ2-1|-
TGTGCCAGCAGCAAGGGCCGGAACCGACTAGCGGGGTTCAGGCATGAGCAGTTCTTC
CASSKGRNRLAGFRHEQFF
>-|TRBV19|TRBJ1-5|-
TGTGCCAGTAGTTCTTGGGAGAGCAATCAGCCCCAGCATTTT
CASSSWESNQPQHF
>few|TRBV6-5|TRBJ2-7|TRBD1
TGTGCCAGCAGTTTTCACAGGGGGGAGAACTACGAGCAGTACTTC
CASSFHRGENYEQYF
>-|TRBV11-2|TRBJ2-7|TRBD2
TGTGCCAGCAGCTGGGGACTAGCGGGGGGCATAAGTAGGGAGAACGAGCAGTACTTC
CASSWGLAGGISRENEQYF
>-|TRBV28|TRBJ2-3|TRBD2
TGTGCCAGCAGTTTCACAGGGACTAGCAGAACAGATACGCAGTATTTT
CASSFTGTSRTDTQYF
>-|TRBV30|TRBJ1-5|TRBD1
TGTGCCTGGACCCCCAGCCGCCGGGACAGGGGTTATCAGCCCCAGCATTTT
CAWTPSRRDRGYQPQHF
>-|TRBV29-1|TRBJ2-3|TRBD1
TGCAGCGCCCCTAGACAGGGGTGGTACACAGATACGCAGTATTTT
CSAPRQGWYTDTQYF
>-|TRBV5-6|TRBJ2-2|-
TGTGCCAGCAGGACAGCCAACACCGGGGAGCTGTTTTTT
CASRTANTGELFF
>once|TRBV6-1|TRBJ2-1|-
TGTGCCAGCACTCCCCCGGGCCAGCAGTTCTTC
CASTPPGQQFF
>-|TRBV15|TRBJ2-7|TRBD1
TGTGCCACCAGCCCTCGGACAGGGGGCTCGGTCGAGCAGTACTTC
CATSPRTGGSVEQYF
>few|TRBV5-1|TRBJ2-7|-
TGCGCCAGCAGCTACCGGGACAACCCCGAGCAGTACTTC
CASSYRDNPEQYF
>-|TRBV7-9|TRBJ2-6|-
TGTGCCAGCAGCGATCCCGCCGCTCACGTCCTGACTTTC
CASSDPAAHVLTF
>once|TRBV7-2|TRBJ1-1|-
TGTGCCAGCAGCTTTATGGGTCCCGCATACTACATGAACACTGAAGCTTTCTTT
CASSFMGPAYYMNTEAFF
>few|TRBV10-1|TRBJ1-1|-
TGCGCCAGCAGTGAGACCATGAACACTGAAGCTTTCTTT
CASSETMNTEAFF
>-|TRBV27|TRBJ2-7|-
TGTGCCAGCAGTGGAGATCCGGGGGCCTACGAGCAGTACTTC
CASSGDPGAYEQYF
>-|TRBV27|TRBJ1-6|-
TGTGCCAGCAGTTTAATCGCAGGGGTAGTTGGATCACCCCTCCACTTT
CASSLIAGVVGSPLHF
>few|TRBV28|TRBJ1-6|-
TGTGCCAGCAGTTTACCCCGGGGCCCACTCCACTTT
CASSLPRGPLHF
>-|TRBV7-9|TRBJ2-7|-
TGTGCCAGCAGCTTAGGCCCAACGACGACCAGCTACGAGCAGTACTTC
CASSLGPTTTSYEQYF
>-|TRBV2|TRBJ2-3|TRBD1
TGTGCCAGCACGGAGACAGGGACAGGAACAGATACGCAGTATTTT
CASTETGTGTDTQYF
>-|TRBV7-9|TRBJ2-2|-
TGTGCCAGCAGCTTTCAGGATTACACCGGGGAGCTGTTTTTT
CASSFQDYTGELFF
>few|TRBV13|TRBJ1-1|TRBD1
TGTGCCAGCAGCACGACCGGGACAGCGAACACTGAAGCTTTCTTT
CASSTTGTANTEAFF
>-|TRBV7-9|TRBJ2-3|TRBD2
TGTGCCAGCAGCCCGTCGGGGGGGGCCACAGATACGCAGTATTTT
CASSPSGGATDTQYF
>once|TRBV27|TRBJ1-5|-
TGTGCCAGCAGTAGATCCTATAGCAATCAGCCCCAGCATTTT
CASSRSYSNQPQHF